This T cell receptor beta chain was sequenced in a study of early T cells in non-severe SARS-CoV-2 infection. TCRdb used MiXCR to reprocess the 5' RACE reads, holding one entry per CDR3 protein. Among about 46,000 distinct CDR3 sequences listed, 5% to 5.5% were seen once. Germline V gene sequence: CDR1 SGHVS, CDR2 FNYEAQ. V dropped 5 bases and J dropped 1 base, with 13 bases sitting between them. CDR3 length: 15 amino acids. The sample was whole blood, taken at baseline. This clonotype was sampled from an adult who was a healthcare worker with PCR-confirmed SARS-CoV-2 infection or an uninfected control (not recorded which). The J gene is TRBJ2-3, the V gene TRBV7-6; D is unresolved. Here the CDR3 reads CASSTRGVRTDTQYF. The CDR3 DNA sequence: TGTGCCAGCAGCACCCGAGGCGTTCGCACAGATACGCAGTATTTT.